The source of this T cell receptor beta chain is a study of T cells expressing NK-cell markers. TCRdb processed the 5' RACE reads again and assigns one entry to each CDR3 protein, with no DNA. The sample table sets out a few hundred thousand distinct CDR3 sequences. The CDR3 totals 13 residues. Looked up from germline, CDR1 is SNHLY and CDR2 is FYNNEI. Sequencing used blood T cells: a sorted CD56 or NKG2C T cell subset, CD4+ or CD8+ T cells, or bulk PBMC T cells (not recorded which). The gene calls are TRBV2 and TRBJ1-5; TCRdb picks TRBD1, but there is no DNA to check that call. The clonotype comes from a man aged 18-75 years in good health. CDR3 sequence reads: CASNPRSNQPQHF.